The next 7 T cell receptor beta chains were all read from a single sample in a study of cytomegalovirus exposure and HLA in healthy donors. Amplification used 60 Vbeta primers and 13 Jbeta primers. Data came from immunoSEQ multiplex PCR; TCRdb stores just in-frame clones and leaves some out. The data show 160,000 or so clones, with approximately 80% seen just once and 6.3% held by the top ten. The sample was PBMCs. The receptor source for this set is a male donor in good health and CMV-seropositive.

The rearrangement uses TRBV7-9 and TRBJ1-1; 7 positions match TRBD1. The V gene end was trimmed by 3 bases and the J gene end by 1 base; junction bases not matched to a gene: 5. The CDR3 covers 15 residues. The germline gives CDR1 SEHNR, CDR2 FQNEAQ (reference sequence). DNA of the CDR3: TGTGCCAGCAGCTTCGGGGGACAGAGGAACACTGAAGCTTTCTTT. Encoded protein: CASSFGGQRNTEAFF.

This clone has a handful of counts. The chain carries TRBV6-5 and TRBJ2-1; 10 bases are a match to TRBD2. The CDR3 totals 15 residues. Trimming cost V 2 bases and J 7 bases; bases outside gene matches: 5. Germline CDR1 MNHEY, CDR2 SVGAGI. The CDR3 reads CASSYGLAAINEQFF. In nucleotides, the CDR3 is TGTGCCAGCAGTTACGGACTAGCGGCTATAAATGAGCAGTTCTTC.

The V and J genes are TRBV30 and TRBJ2-5, with D possibly being TRBD2 (5 bases). V lost 2 bases, J lost 1 base, and 5 bases lay in between. CDR1 and CDR2 (germline): GTSNPN, SVGIG (reference sequence). CDR3 length: 12 amino acids. The DNA for the CDR3 is TGTGCCTGGAGTCGGGGCCAAGAGACCCAGTACTTC. Its protein is CAWSRGQETQYF.

The rearrangement joins TRBV5-3 to TRBJ2-6; 7 bases are a match to TRBD1. TRBV5-3 belongs to the ORF category, with a function that is uncertain. The ends lost 10 bases at V and 0 bases at J; junction bases unmatched: 13. The CDR3 loop spans 17 amino acids. CDR3 bases: TGTGCCTCCATTGTCAGGGACAGCTCCTCTGGGGCCAACGTCCTGACTTTC. It is translated as CASIVRDSSSGANVLTF.

The chain recombines TRBV6-6 with TRBJ2-1, with TRBD1 matching over 11 bases. Germline V gene data show CDR1 as MNHNY and CDR2 as SVGAGI (reference sequence). J gave up 8 bases and V 8 bases, and 11 bases lay outside the gene matches. The CDR3 covers 15 residues. The CDR3 bases are TGTGCCAGCGGGACAGGGGGTGCTTCTAGAGATGAGCAGTTCTTC. Residues: CASGTGGASRDEQFF.

This clone was picked up a small number of times. The chain joins TRBV30 to TRBJ2-3, with 8 bases fitting TRBD2. J gave up 2 bases and V 4 bases, and 5 bases lay outside the gene matches. The CDR3 sequence is 14 residues long. The germline CDR1 and CDR2 sequences are GTSNPN and SVGIG (reference sequence). The CDR3 nucleotides are TGTGCCTGGACTCGGGGGGGATACACAGATACGCAGTATTTT. Translated, it gives CAWTRGGYTDTQYF.

This clone is a singleton in its sample. J is TRBJ2-7 and V is TRBV28; the match to TRBD2 covers 7 bases. V was pared by 6 bases and J by 4 bases, with 6 bases of the junction left unmatched. The V gene's germline CDR1 is MDHEN and CDR2 SYDVKM. The CDR3 length is 13 residues. This chain's CDR3 is CASRNSREYEQYF. The CDR3 DNA follows: TGTGCCAGCAGAAACTCGCGGGAGTACGAGCAGTACTTC.